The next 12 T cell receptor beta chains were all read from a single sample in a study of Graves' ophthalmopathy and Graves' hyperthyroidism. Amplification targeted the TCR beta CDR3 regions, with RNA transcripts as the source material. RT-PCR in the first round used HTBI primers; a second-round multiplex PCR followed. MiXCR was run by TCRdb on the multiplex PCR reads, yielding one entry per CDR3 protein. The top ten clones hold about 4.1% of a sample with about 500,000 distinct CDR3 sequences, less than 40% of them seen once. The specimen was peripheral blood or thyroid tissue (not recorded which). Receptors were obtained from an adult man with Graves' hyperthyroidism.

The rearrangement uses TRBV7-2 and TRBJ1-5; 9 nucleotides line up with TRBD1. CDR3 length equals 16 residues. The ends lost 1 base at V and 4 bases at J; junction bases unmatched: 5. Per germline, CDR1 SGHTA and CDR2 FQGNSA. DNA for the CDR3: TGTGCCAGCAGCTTAGGAGGGACAGGGCGAAATCAGCCCCAGCATTTT. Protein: CASSLGGTGRNQPQHF.

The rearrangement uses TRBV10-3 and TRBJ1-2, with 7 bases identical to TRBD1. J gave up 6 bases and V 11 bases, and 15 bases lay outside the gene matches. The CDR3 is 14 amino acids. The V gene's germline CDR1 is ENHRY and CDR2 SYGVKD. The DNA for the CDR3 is TGTGCCGTACTGGACAGCACCGACAGGGATGGCTACACCTTC. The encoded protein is CAVLDSTDRDGYTF.

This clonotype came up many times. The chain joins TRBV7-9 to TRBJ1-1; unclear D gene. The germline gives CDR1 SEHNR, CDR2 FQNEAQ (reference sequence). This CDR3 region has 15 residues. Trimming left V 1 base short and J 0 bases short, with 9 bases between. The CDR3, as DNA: TGTGCCAGCAGCTTAGATTGGGCGATGAACACTGAAGCTTTCTTT. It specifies CASSLDWAMNTEAFF.

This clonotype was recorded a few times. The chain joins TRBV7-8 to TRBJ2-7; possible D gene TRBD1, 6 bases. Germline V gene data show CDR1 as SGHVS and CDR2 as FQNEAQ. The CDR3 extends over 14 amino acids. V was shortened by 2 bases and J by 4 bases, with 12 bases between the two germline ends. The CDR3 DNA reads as TGTGCCAGCAGCTTATATTCAGGGGATTACGAGCAGTACTTC. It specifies CASSLYSGDYEQYF.

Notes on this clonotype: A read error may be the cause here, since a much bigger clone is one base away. Here the CDR3 DNA reads TGTGCCGGCAGCTCCGACGGTGGACGGACTGTTGCGACTAGCGGAACGAACACCGGGGAGCTGTTTTTT. Its protein is CAGSSDGGRTVATSGTNTGELFF. The chain uses TRBV11-1 and TRBJ2-2; 9 bases are shared with TRBD2. This CDR3 is built from 23 residues. Germline V gene lookup returns CDR1 SGHAT and CDR2 FQDESV (reference sequence).

The CDR3 protein is CASSYNRVQRENTEAFF. The CDR3 nucleotides are TGCGCCAGCAGTTACAACCGTGTCCAGCGGGAGAACACTGAAGCTTTCTTT. The V call is TRBV10-2, the J call TRBJ1-1; D remains unclear. Germline V gene data show CDR1 as WSHSY and CDR2 as SAAADI. V lost 5 bases and J 1 base, leaving 20 bases between the germline ends. The CDR3 covers 17 residues.

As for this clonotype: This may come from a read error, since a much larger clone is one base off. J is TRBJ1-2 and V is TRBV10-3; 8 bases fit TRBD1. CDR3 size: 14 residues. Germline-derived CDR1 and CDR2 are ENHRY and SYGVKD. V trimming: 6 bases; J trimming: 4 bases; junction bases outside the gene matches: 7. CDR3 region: CAISYRQGSYGYTF. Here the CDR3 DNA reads TGTGCCATCAGCTATCGACAGGGGTCCTATGGCTACACCTTC.

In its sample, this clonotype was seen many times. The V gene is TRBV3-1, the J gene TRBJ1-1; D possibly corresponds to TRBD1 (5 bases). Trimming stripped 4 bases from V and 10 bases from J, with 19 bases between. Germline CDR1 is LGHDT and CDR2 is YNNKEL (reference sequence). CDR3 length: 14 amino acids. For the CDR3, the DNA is TGTGCCAGCAGCCCGCAGGCCCAGGGACGGGGAGCTTTCTTT. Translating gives CASSPQAQGRGAFF.

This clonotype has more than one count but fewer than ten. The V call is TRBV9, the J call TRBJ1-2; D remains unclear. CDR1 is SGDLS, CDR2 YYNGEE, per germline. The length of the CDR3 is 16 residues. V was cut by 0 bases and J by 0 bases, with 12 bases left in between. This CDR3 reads CASSVDGGVANYGYTF. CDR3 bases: TGTGCCAGCAGCGTAGATGGCGGAGTAGCTAACTATGGCTACACCTTC. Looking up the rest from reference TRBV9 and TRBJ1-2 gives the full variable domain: DSGVTQTPKHLITATGQRVTLRCSPRSGDLSVYWYQQSLDQGLQFLIQYYNGEERAKGNILERFSAQQFPDLHSELNLSSLELGDSALYFCASSVDGGVANYGYTFGSGTRLTVV.

CDR3 residues: CSASGRGSQETQYF. The CDR3 DNA follows: TGCAGCGCCAGCGGTCGGGGCAGCCAAGAGACCCAGTACTTC. The chain links TRBV29-1 to TRBJ2-5; the D gene could be TRBD1 or TRBD2 (5 bases each). Germline CDR1 is SQVTM and CDR2 is ANQGSEA. Deletions cut 7 bases from V and 1 base from J, with 16 bases between. The CDR3 has 14 residues.

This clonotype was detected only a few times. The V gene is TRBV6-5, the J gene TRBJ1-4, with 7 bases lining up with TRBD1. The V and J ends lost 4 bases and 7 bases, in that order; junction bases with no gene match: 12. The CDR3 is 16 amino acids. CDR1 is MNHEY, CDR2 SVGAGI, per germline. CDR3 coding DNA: TGTGCCAGCAGTTTACCTGCGGAACAGGGGAGTGAAAAACTGTTTTTT. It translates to CASSLPAEQGSEKLFF.

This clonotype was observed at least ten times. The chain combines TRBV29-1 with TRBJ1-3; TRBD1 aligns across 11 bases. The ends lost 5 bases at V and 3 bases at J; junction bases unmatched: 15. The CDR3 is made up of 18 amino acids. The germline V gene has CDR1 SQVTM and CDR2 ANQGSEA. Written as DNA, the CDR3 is TGCAGCGTTCAACCCACCGGGACAGGGGGATGGTATGGAAACACCATATATTTT. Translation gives CSVQPTGTGGWYGNTIYF.